This paragraph reports one T cell receptor beta chain. The sample comes from a study of control samples from healthy donors and cancer patients. Only in-frame clones appear in the TCRdb table, and some are missing; sequencing was by immunoSEQ multiplex PCR. The sample shows tens of thousands of clones, around 85% of them seen only once. Germline assignment: CDR1 SGHTA and CDR2 FQGTGA. The CDR3 is 14 amino acids. The ends were cut back, 1 base at V and 4 bases at J, with 5 bases in the middle. The sequence derives from a man aged 30 to 45 in good health. The V call is TRBV7-3, the J call TRBJ1-6, with D uncertain. Sequenced: blood. The DNA of the CDR3 is TGTGCCAGCAGCTTAAACGGATATAATTCACCCCTCCACTTT. Protein: CASSLNGYNSPLHF.